These 21 T cell receptor beta chains share one sample of origin, sequenced in a study of CD8 T cells in Susac syndrome. An input of 0.5 to 1 ug of RNA was subjected to reverse transcription using random hexamers. A single record per CDR3 protein comes from TCRdb applying MiXCR to the immunoSEQ multiplex PCR reads. The data contain under 250,000 distinct CDR3 sequences, about 95% of them seen just once; the ten biggest clones take up 0.15% to 0.2%. Sequenced sample: CD4+ T cells from PBMCs. The receptor source for this set is a human donor with Susac syndrome.

The rearrangement joins TRBV5-1 to TRBJ1-4; D perhaps matches TRBD1 (6 bases). The V gene's germline CDR1 is SGHRS and CDR2 YFSETQ. The CDR3 consists of 14 residues. The V end lost 0 bases, the J end lost 7 bases, and 10 bases lay between the germline ends. The CDR3, as DNA: TGCGCCAGCAGCTTGGTGCAGGGGTTTGAAAAACTGTTTTTT. Protein: CASSLVQGFEKLFF.

The chain links TRBV7-2 to TRBJ1-6, with D perhaps matching TRBD1 (6 bases). The CDR3 is made up of 15 amino acids. Germline V CDR1 and CDR2: SGHTA, FQGNSA. The V end was cut by 0 bases, the J end by 9 bases, with 12 bases between. CDR3 DNA: TGTGCCAGCAGCTTAGCGCTGGGGGCTGGTTCACCCCTCCACTTT. Its protein is CASSLALGAGSPLHF. The full variable domain, with the rest looked up from reference TRBV7-2 and TRBJ1-6, is GAGVSQSPSNKVTEKGKDVELRCDPISGHTALYWYRQSLGQGLEFLIYFQGNSAPDKSGLPSDRFSAERTGGSVSTLTIQRTQQEDSAVYLCASSLALGAGSPLHFGNGTRLTVT.

The chain uses TRBV29-1 and TRBJ2-5; D is undetermined. CDR1 and CDR2 from the germline V gene are SQVTM and ANQGSEA. The CDR3 covers 11 residues. Trimming took off 4 bases at V and 5 bases at J, with 8 bases between the two ends. CDR3 nucleotide sequence: TGCAGCGTTGCTGCCAGGGAGACCCAGTACTTC. Translating gives CSVAARETQYF.

This clonotype appeared a single time. The rearrangement uses TRBV30 and TRBJ2-6; TRBD1 aligns across 7 bases. This CDR3 has 21 residues. From germline, CDR1 is GTSNPN and CDR2 SVGIG (reference sequence). V gave up 0 bases and J gave up 0 bases; unmatched junction bases: 17. CDR3 sequence: CAWSVWVVRDSQPSGANVLTF. DNA of the CDR3: TGTGCCTGGAGTGTTTGGGTAGTACGGGACAGCCAACCCTCTGGGGCCAACGTCCTGACTTTC.

This chain uses TRBV20-1 with TRBJ1-6, with 8 bases identical to TRBD1. The CDR3 consists of 15 residues. V dropped 5 bases and J dropped 3; count of bases not matched to a gene: 6. Per germline, CDR1 DFQATT and CDR2 SNEGSKA (reference sequence). CDR3 sequence reads: CSAQTGEGYNSPLHF. DNA of the CDR3: TGCAGTGCTCAGACAGGGGAGGGCTATAATTCACCCCTCCACTTT.

The chain's CDR3 is CASSLEIAGNTEAFF. The CDR3 DNA reads as TGTGCCAGCAGCTTAGAAATTGCAGGTAACACTGAAGCTTTCTTT. The chain combines TRBV7-2 with TRBJ1-1; D is unresolved. The CDR3 length is 15 residues. Germline CDR1 SGHTA, CDR2 FQGNSA. Trimming left V 1 base short and J 2 bases short, with 11 bases between.

The V and J genes are TRBV20-1 and TRBJ1-2; tentatively, D is TRBD1 (5 bases). The CDR3 runs 14 residues. Germline values: CDR1 DFQATT, CDR2 SNEGSKA (reference sequence). The ends were cut back, 1 base at V and 6 bases at J, with 15 bases in the middle. The CDR3 protein is CSARVAGKNDGYTF. The CDR3 bases are TGCAGTGCTAGAGTTGCAGGGAAGAATGATGGCTACACCTTC.

This chain joins TRBV18 and TRBJ1-2; D gene uncertain. CDR3 length: 13 residues. V shed 2 bases and J shed 7 bases, with 11 bases lying between them. Looked up from germline, CDR1 is KGHSH and CDR2 is LQKENI. The CDR3 DNA sequence: TGTGCCAGCTCACCATCCCCCCACGCTGGCTACACCTTC. This encodes CASSPSPHAGYTF. Full variable domain (outside the CDR3, taken from reference TRBV18 and TRBJ1-2): NAGVMQNPRHLVRRRGQEARLRCSPMKGHSHVYWYRQLPEEGLKFMVYLQKENIIDESGMPKERFSAEFPKEGPSILRIQQVVRGDSAAYFCASSPSPHAGYTFGSGTRLTVV.

The chain is built from TRBV30 and TRBJ2-7; D unresolved. CDR3 length equals 17 residues. V lost 4 bases to trimming and J lost 0 bases, with 22 bases between them. From germline, CDR1 is GTSNPN and CDR2 SVGIG (reference sequence). The CDR3 reads CAWNPPPDGFSSYEQYF. CDR3 coding DNA: TGTGCCTGGAACCCACCCCCGGACGGGTTTAGCTCCTACGAGCAGTACTTC.

The chain employs TRBV9 and TRBJ2-1; 7 positions agree with TRBD2. The CDR3 loop spans 15 amino acids. V lost 3 bases and J lost 8; bases outside the gene matches: 11. Germline-derived CDR1 and CDR2 are SGDLS and YYNGEE. The CDR3 loop is CASSAVGGEADEQFF. The CDR3 DNA sequence: TGTGCCAGCAGCGCGGTGGGGGGGGAGGCCGATGAGCAGTTCTTC.

This clonotype was seen just once. The chain is built from TRBV5-5 and TRBJ1-5; a possible D gene is TRBD1 (5 bases). Germline V gene sequence: CDR1 SGHKS, CDR2 YYEKEE (reference sequence). The V end was cut by 1 base, the J end by 2 bases, with 13 bases between. The CDR3 extends over 16 amino acids. The DNA of the CDR3 is TGTGCCAGCAGCTTGTGGGGATTGGGGGGCAATCAGCCCCAGCATTTT. Amino acids: CASSLWGLGGNQPQHF.

This chain links TRBV20-1 with TRBJ2-1, with 8 bases that match TRBD2. Germline-derived CDR1 and CDR2 are DFQATT and SNEGSKA (reference sequence). The CDR3 covers 15 residues. The V segment lost 3 bases and the J segment 3 bases; nucleotides outside the gene matches: 7. The CDR3 region is CSAREPGGGYNEQFF. The DNA for the CDR3 is TGCAGTGCTAGGGAACCGGGGGGGGGCTACAATGAGCAGTTCTTC.

The chain joins TRBV12-3 or TRBV12-4 to TRBJ1-2, with unresolved D. This CDR3 is 12 amino acids long. Trimming took 5 bases from V and 8 from J, leaving 12 bases between them. The CDR3 spells CASSPSLRGYTF. The CDR3 DNA is TGTGCCAGCAGTCCCTCCCTAAGGGGCTACACCTTC.

The chain combines TRBV6-2 or TRBV6-3 with TRBJ2-1; 10 nucleotides match TRBD1. Trimming took 6 bases from V and 2 from J; bases not matched to a gene: 1. The CDR3 is made up of 14 amino acids. CDR1 is MNHEY and CDR2 is SVGEGT in the germline V gene. The CDR3 loop reads CASRGTGAYNEQFF. The CDR3 region has the DNA TGTGCCAGCAGAGGGACAGGGGCCTACAATGAGCAGTTCTTC.

The chain recombines TRBV30 with TRBJ1-6; D is perhaps TRBD1 (6 bases). Between the trimmed V and J ends, which lost 0 bases and 10 bases, there was a span of 10 bases. The CDR3 spans 13 residues. In germline, CDR1 is GTSNPN, CDR2 SVGIG (reference sequence). The CDR3 nucleotides read TGTGCCTGGAGTGTACAGGGTTGGTCACCCCTCCACTTT. Its translation: CAWSVQGWSPLHF.

This clonotype has a handful of counts. The chain joins TRBV24-1 to TRBJ1-5; 7 bases line up with TRBD1. This CDR3 has 17 residues. The V and J ends lost 7 bases and 2 bases, in that order; junction bases with no gene match: 13. CDR1 is KGHDR and CDR2 is SFDVKD in the germline V gene. This CDR3 is CATRPRQGGFGNQPQHF. CDR3 in DNA: TGTGCCACCAGACCGAGACAGGGAGGGTTTGGCAATCAGCCCCAGCATTTT.

This rearrangement joins TRBV12-3 or TRBV12-4 to TRBJ1-1; D remains ambiguous. CDR3 length: 16 amino acids. V was pared by 7 bases and J by 0 bases, with 18 bases between. CDR3 bases: TGTGCCAGCACCTTAGGCTTTCGACGGATGAACACTGAAGCTTTCTTT. Residues: CASTLGFRRMNTEAFF.

The V and J genes are TRBV9 and TRBJ1-5; D gene ambiguous. Germline lookup yields CDR1 SGDLS and CDR2 YYNGEE. CDR3 length: 13 residues. Trimming removed 4 bases at V and 1 base at J, with 6 bases between. The CDR3 loop is CASSSASNQPQHF. The CDR3 DNA sequence: TGTGCCAGCAGCTCCGCCAGCAATCAGCCCCAGCATTTT.

This sequence joins TRBV7-9 and TRBJ2-5; D is perhaps TRBD1 or TRBD2 (5 bases each). This CDR3 has 14 residues. Trimming took 5 bases from V and 5 from J, leaving 15 bases between them. CDR1 and CDR2 from the germline V gene are SEHNR and FQNEAQ (reference sequence). This CDR3 is CASSTRGPGETQYF. Written as DNA, the CDR3 is TGTGCCAGCAGCACCCGGGGACCGGGGGAGACCCAGTACTTC. Together with reference TRBV7-9 and TRBJ2-5, the CDR3 gives the full variable domain: DTGVSQNPRHKITKRGQNVTFRCDPISEHNRLYWYRQTLGQGPEFLTYFQNEAQLEKSRLLSDRFSAERPKGSFSTLEIQRTEQGDSAMYLCASSTRGPGETQYFGPGTRLLVL.

The chain is built from TRBV28 and TRBJ1-1, with no clear D. Trimming took 6 bases from V and 4 from J, leaving 15 bases between them. In germline, CDR1 is MDHEN, CDR2 SYDVKM. The CDR3 length is 14 residues. CDR3 coding DNA: TGTGCCAGCAGGATTGACTCAACGATCACTGAAGCTTTCTTT. This gives the protein CASRIDSTITEAFF.

The V gene is TRBV4-1, the J gene TRBJ1-6, with D possibly being TRBD1 (5 bases). The CDR3 has 16 amino acids. V was shortened by 1 base and J by 7 bases, with 14 bases between the two germline ends. CDR1 is MGHRA, CDR2 YSYEKL, per germline. The CDR3: CASSQVGREVNSPLHF. CDR3 DNA sequence: TGCGCCAGCAGCCAAGTGGGCAGGGAAGTAAATTCACCCCTCCACTTT.